Listed below are T cell receptor beta chains from one sample, sequenced in a study of regulatory T cells in long-lasting Graves disease. TCRdb independently ran MiXCR on the multiplex PCR reads; one entry per CDR3 protein. Of over 400,000 distinct CDR3 sequences listed, around 15% are singletons. The same sample was also studied in work on T cells in Graves' hyperthyroidism and ophthalmopathy.

This material consisted of peripheral blood mononuclear cells (PBMCs), taken at new diagnosis, from a patient treated with antithyroid drugs. These TCRs come from a woman in her forties or fifties with Graves disease. The CDR3 runs from the conserved cysteine through the conserved F or W. The order of the fields is V gene, J gene, clone size, CDR3 protein. Not every row has a clone size; where given, it reads once, few, many or a size class.

TRBV6-5	TRBJ2-1	many	CASSYLAGGSYNEQFF
TRBV28	TRBJ2-7	many	CASSLGQATYEQYF
TRBV6-1	TRBJ1-4	many	CASRSGTGGSRTLNEKLFF
TRBV28	TRBJ1-2	NA	CASSLWAGNGYTF
TRBV28	TRBJ2-7	few	CASSQRVAQSYEQYF
TRBV28	TRBJ2-1	many	CASSTNNNEQFF
TRBV7-3	TRBJ1-6	few	CASRGQGLNSPLHF
TRBV5-6	TRBJ2-3	many	CASRWTGGTDTQYF
TRBV3-1	TRBJ2-7	NA	CASSQWLAVKSASYEQYF
TRBV10-3	TRBJ2-3	NA	CASGGRERTDTQYF
TRBV7-2	TRBJ2-3	few	CASSLVLRGSGSTDTQYF
TRBV7-9	TRBJ2-7	few	CASSLAGQGRSSYEQYF
TRBV3-1	TRBJ2-7	many	CASSQDPRYEQYF
TRBV14	TRBJ2-2	few	CASSQISGRSANTGELFF
TRBV18	TRBJ1-1	many	CASSPLAVETEAFF
TRBV29-1	TRBJ1-2	NA	CSVVLGREYGYTF
TRBV18	TRBJ2-5	many	CASSRTAQETQYF
TRBV9	TRBJ1-3	NA	CASSVASDSASGNTIYF
TRBV19	TRBJ2-1	few	CASRGLYNEQFF
TRBV24-1	TRBJ2-5	many	CATSAWGVVAGVETQYF
TRBV30	TRBJ2-4	few	CACSPGIKNIQYF
TRBV20-1	TRBJ2-7	few	CSARKLQGADYEQYF
TRBV6-1	TRBJ2-5	many	CASSPTGGGGETQYF
TRBV10-3	TRBJ2-7	many	CAISESIGTYEQYF
TRBV6-1	TRBJ2-1	many	CASNPGTPTYNEQFF
TRBV7-9	TRBJ1-1	once	CASSEGSGLPAVGTEAFF
TRBV27	TRBJ1-5	many	CASSPYGQARNQPQHF
TRBV7-6	TRBJ2-7	many	CASSLEGAGGSYEQYF
TRBV29-1	TRBJ2-1	many	CSVQTSGRSAFF
TRBV29-1	TRBJ1-4	many	CSVEDPTDPTNEKLFF
TRBV24-1	TRBJ1-5	few	CATSDLPTGFWQPQHF
TRBV2	TRBJ2-7	few	CASSEAPDRGRLAGYSEQYF
TRBV5-1	TRBJ2-1	many	CASSLDRAPSYNEQFF
TRBV5-1	TRBJ2-7	few	CASTPGQGWEQYF
TRBV4-1	TRBJ2-3	many	CASSQDRDRLTDTQYF
TRBV3-1	TRBJ1-5	many	CASSQGPPSSNQPQHF
TRBV19	TRBJ1-1	many	CASSKEISGTQPLLNTEAFF
TRBV9	TRBJ2-7	NA	CASSIGRGLGEQYF
TRBV4-2	TRBJ2-1	many	CASSQDWTSGRGEQFF
TRBV6-2/TRBV6-3	TRBJ1-4	few	CASSLEPTNEKLFF
TRBV5-1	TRBJ2-3	many	CASSAQIEDTQYF
TRBV24-1	TRBJ2-3	many	CATSDLGQGRADTQYF
TRBV19	TRBJ1-5	many	CASKPSRDRGPQPQHF
TRBV5-1	TRBJ2-3	many	CASRIGDTQYF
TRBV7-2	TRBJ1-2	NA	CASSPTFVGYTF
TRBV9	TRBJ2-5	few	CASSVAGGLVETQYF
TRBV9	TRBJ2-1	many	CASSEGGGLAGVNEQFF
TRBV10-3	TRBJ2-1	many	CAISETDGSLLPNEQFF
TRBV28	TRBJ2-7	many	CATILGSGSYEQYF
TRBV2	TRBJ2-7	many	CASSPPPSQGHSYEQYF
TRBV20-1	TRBJ2-7	many	CSARVGLGDYEQYF
TRBV7-2	TRBJ1-5	few	CASSGTGGFFGNQPQHF
TRBV5-6	TRBJ1-1	many	CASSFGYRGGASTEAFF
TRBV5-1	TRBJ2-1	few	CASSLEGRLPYNEQFF
TRBV20-1	TRBJ2-5	NA	CSARDTDSPFQETQYF